This T cell receptor (beta chain) was documented in a study of T cells in Graves' hyperthyroidism and ophthalmopathy. Blood from later-ophthalmopathy patients was taken at first hyperthyroidism diagnosis. A roughly 9.7 ml volume of fresh peripheral blood provided the PBMCs. Germline values: CDR1 MDHEN, CDR2 SYDVKM. The ends lost 1 base at V and 4 bases at J; junction bases unmatched: 6. The CDR3 is made up of 17 amino acids. As regards this clonotype: Its cognate antigen is unknown.

RNA transcripts yielded amplified TCR beta CDR3 regions. When the TCR CDR3 underwent first-round RT-PCR, the HTBI primer set was used. MiXCR, applied by TCRdb to the multiplex PCR reads, yields one record per CDR3 protein. The sample shows 600,000 to 850,000 distinct CDR3 sequences, roughly 20% of them seen only once. Study results and caveats: Most thyroid-expanded clonotypes above 0.001 were also found in blood.

The sample comprised blood. The TCR originated in a woman aged 50 to 60 with Graves' hyperthyroidism that later progressed to Graves' ophthalmopathy. V and J are TRBV28 and TRBJ2-5; the match to TRBD2 covers 13 bases. The CDR3 sequence: CASSLSGLAGAGETQYF. The CDR3 region has the DNA TGTGCCAGCAGTTTATCTGGACTAGCGGGAGCGGGAGAGACCCAGTACTTC.